A single sample is the source of the 32 T cell receptor beta chains below, sequenced in a study of shared clonotypes between healthy human individuals. The protocol was immunoSEQ multiplex PCR, while the TCRdb copy is restricted to in-frame clones and leaves out a portion. The sample carries around 2,000,000 clones, 95% recorded once. Sequencing used naive CD4+ T cells sorted from blood. The subset: CD45RA+ positively selected. These receptors all come from a man between 18 and 35 years old in good health.

The J gene is TRBJ2-4, the V gene TRBV29-1; D may be TRBD1 (5 bases). The V gene lost 6 bases and the J gene lost 0 bases, with 12 bases spanning the gap. Germline V gene data show CDR1 as SQVTM and CDR2 as ANQGSEA. CDR3 size: 14 residues. The CDR3 sequence: CSVTEALAKNIQYF. CDR3 nucleotide sequence: TGCAGCGTGACAGAAGCCCTAGCCAAAAACATTCAGTACTTC.

Of note for this clone: At the DNA level, this CDR3 is encoded by other sequences in the same sample as well. The rearrangement links TRBV18 to TRBJ2-3; no reliable D call. The CDR3 contains 13 residues. Germline values: CDR1 KGHSH, CDR2 LQKENI. The V end lost 4 bases, the J end lost 2 bases, and 7 bases lay between the germline ends. The DNA for the CDR3 is TGTGCCAGCTCACTTGGATCCACAGATACGCAGTATTTT. Its protein product is CASSLGSTDTQYF.

As concerns this clone: Other DNA sequences within the sample encode an identical CDR3. V and J are TRBV28 and TRBJ1-1; D remains ambiguous. Trimming stripped 6 bases from V and 2 bases from J, with 4 bases between. From germline, CDR1 is MDHEN and CDR2 SYDVKM. The length of the CDR3 is 11 residues. The CDR3 spells CASSVNTEAFF. In DNA form, the CDR3 reads TGTGCCAGCAGCGTTAACACTGAAGCTTTCTTT. The variable domain in full, completed from reference TRBV28 and TRBJ1-1, reads DVKVTQSSRYLVKRTGEKVFLECVQDMDHENMFWYRQDPGLGLRLIYFSYDVKMKEKGDIPEGYSVSREKKERFSLILESASTNQTSMYLCASSVNTEAFFGQGTRLTVV.

On this clone: The sample has other DNA sequences that encode this CDR3 too. The V call is TRBV11-2, the J call TRBJ1-6; possibly TRBD1 for D (5 bases). This CDR3 comprises 14 residues. Trimming took 1 base from V and 4 from J, leaving 5 bases between them. Germline-derived CDR1 and CDR2 are SGHAT and FQNNGV. CDR3 nucleotide sequence: TGTGCCAGCAGCTTAGGACAGTATAATTCACCCCTCCACTTT. It specifies CASSLGQYNSPLHF.

The J gene is TRBJ2-2, the V gene TRBV9, with D unresolved. This CDR3 region has 14 residues. CDR1 SGDLS and CDR2 YYNGEE come from the germline V gene. The V end was cut by 3 bases, the J end by 4 bases, with 10 bases between. The CDR3: CASSAGQLTGELFF. The CDR3 DNA is TGTGCCAGCAGCGCCGGGCAACTCACCGGGGAGCTGTTTTTT.

V gene TRBV2 combines with J gene TRBJ2-2; D might be TRBD2 (6 bases). Trimming took 8 bases from V and 6 from J, leaving 16 bases between them. The CDR3 contains 14 residues. Germline CDR1 is SNHLY and CDR2 is FYNNEI. This chain's CDR3 is CASVGGAGSGELFF. CDR3 coding DNA: TGTGCCAGCGTCGGGGGAGCGGGTTCCGGGGAGCTGTTTTTT.

V and J are TRBV2 and TRBJ2-5; 10 bases are a match to TRBD2. Germline V gene data show CDR1 as SNHLY and CDR2 as FYNNEI. This CDR3 spans 16 amino acids. J gave up 5 bases and V 7 bases, and 13 bases lay outside the gene matches. The CDR3 bases are TGTGCCAGCAAGACCCCCCTAGCGGGGGTAAGGGAGACCCAGTACTTC. Its translation: CASKTPLAGVRETQYF.

J is TRBJ1-1 and V is TRBV10-3; D is perhaps TRBD1 (5 bases). This CDR3 is built from 12 residues. V was trimmed by 8 bases and J by 4 bases, leaving 11 bases between them. Germline loops: CDR1 ENHRY, CDR2 SYGVKD. This chain's CDR3 is CAIAGTSTEAFF. In nucleotides, the CDR3 is TGTGCCATCGCAGGGACGAGCACTGAAGCTTTCTTT.

J is TRBJ2-3 and V is TRBV6-5, with a tentative D call TRBD1 (5 bases). CDR3 length: 14 residues. V was trimmed by 8 bases and J by 0 bases, leaving 12 bases between them. The V gene's germline CDR1 is MNHEY and CDR2 SVGAGI. CDR3 nucleotide sequence: TGTGCCAGCCAGGACATCCCTAGCACAGATACGCAGTATTTT. As protein: CASQDIPSTDTQYF.

The rearrangement uses TRBV5-1 and TRBJ1-3; TRBD1 agrees at 7 bases. This CDR3 contains 17 residues. After removal of 0 bases from V and 0 bases from J, the junction contained 6 bases not matched to a gene. CDR1 is SGHRS and CDR2 is YFSETQ in the germline V gene. This CDR3 reads CASSLGQGGISGNTIYF. The CDR3 nucleotides are TGCGCCAGCAGCTTGGGCCAAGGGGGCATCTCTGGAAACACCATATATTTT.

This chain connects TRBV7-2 to TRBJ2-5, with a weak D call TRBD2 (7 bases). The V end lost 3 bases, the J end lost 2 bases, and 19 bases lay between the germline ends. CDR3 length equals 17 residues. Germline-derived CDR1 and CDR2 are SGHTA and FQGNSA. The CDR3 DNA is TGTGCCAGCAGCTTGAGCGGGAACGCGGGGGCACAAGAGACCCAGTACTTC. Protein: CASSLSGNAGAQETQYF.

V and J are TRBV7-2 and TRBJ2-5; TRBD2 matches at 8 bases. CDR3 size: 14 residues. V trimming: 5 bases; J trimming: 5 bases; junction bases outside the gene matches: 7. Germline CDR1 reads SGHTA; CDR2 reads FQGNSA. The CDR3 sequence is CASSRGLAAETQYF. CDR3 bases: TGTGCCAGCAGCCGTGGACTAGCTGCTGAGACCCAGTACTTC.

Note on this clone: Within the sample, other DNA sequences also encode this same CDR3. The rearrangement joins TRBV7-9 to TRBJ2-7, with no clear D. The germline V gene has CDR1 SEHNR and CDR2 FQNEAQ (reference sequence). The germline V and J ends were trimmed by 0 bases and 3 bases, with 6 bases remaining between them. The CDR3 sequence is 13 residues long. CDR3 protein: CASSLAGGYEQYF. The CDR3 DNA reads TGTGCCAGCAGCTTAGCAGGTGGCTACGAGCAGTACTTC.

The chain recombines TRBV6-5 with TRBJ2-4, with a possible D match to TRBD2 (6 bases). Germline V gives CDR1 MNHEY, CDR2 SVGAGI. This CDR3 comprises 14 residues. The ends were cut back, 3 bases at V and 7 bases at J, with 13 bases in the middle. CDR3 region: CASSYLAGRNIQYF. CDR3 nucleotide sequence: TGTGCCAGCAGTTATCTCGCAGGGAGGAACATTCAGTACTTC.

This sequence joins TRBV11-2 and TRBJ2-1; 8 bases align to TRBD2. The CDR3 consists of 17 residues. Germline assignment: CDR1 SGHAT and CDR2 FQNNGV. J was trimmed by 8 bases and V by 2 bases; bases with no gene match: 14. The CDR3 spells CASSLRPAGLAFYEQFF. In DNA form, the CDR3 reads TGTGCCAGCAGCTTAAGGCCTGCCGGACTAGCTTTCTATGAGCAGTTCTTC.

This chain joins TRBV7-2 and TRBJ1-1; D is unclear. The CDR3 extends over 15 amino acids. Trimming stripped 1 base from V and 0 bases from J, with 9 bases between. CDR1 is SGHTA, CDR2 FQGNSA, per germline. The CDR3 DNA is TGTGCCAGCAGCTTAGGGGCGGCGATGAACACTGAAGCTTTCTTT. Encoded protein: CASSLGAAMNTEAFF.

V is TRBV30 and J is TRBJ2-3; D gene unclear. This CDR3 spans 11 amino acids. CDR1 and CDR2 (germline): GTSNPN, SVGIG (reference sequence). Written as DNA, the CDR3 is TGTGCAGGGTCAAGTGTCGATACGCAGTATTTT. It codes for CAGSSVDTQYF.

A single count supports this clone. The chain joins TRBV27 to TRBJ1-2; 7 nucleotides match TRBD1. The V gene's germline CDR1 is MNHEY and CDR2 SMNVEV (reference sequence). This CDR3 contains 13 residues. The V gene end was trimmed by 6 bases and the J gene end by 8 bases; junction bases not matched to a gene: 9. The CDR3 sequence: CASSIQGLGGYTF. CDR3 coding DNA: TGTGCCAGCAGCATACAGGGGTTAGGAGGCTACACCTTC.

The chain is built from TRBV5-6 and TRBJ2-2, with no clear D. Germline V gene lookup returns CDR1 SGHDT and CDR2 YYEEEE. The CDR3 consists of 15 residues. The V end was cut by 0 bases, the J end by 3 bases, with 9 bases between. The CDR3 DNA follows: TGTGCCAGCAGCTTGGCGGGCAGATACACCGGGGAGCTGTTTTTT. Translation: CASSLAGRYTGELFF.

This sequence joins TRBV7-2 and TRBJ2-2, with 9 bases matching TRBD2. CDR1 SGHTA and CDR2 FQGNSA come from the germline V gene. The CDR3 has 15 residues. V gave up 3 bases and J gave up 6 bases; unmatched junction bases: 5. CDR3 nucleotide sequence: TGTGCCAGCAGCTTCGGGACTAGCAGGCCCGGGGAGCTGTTTTTT. Translated, it gives CASSFGTSRPGELFF.

The chain employs TRBV6-4 and TRBJ2-7; weak D call: TRBD2 (5 bases). Germline CDR1 and CDR2: MRHNA and SNTAGT. V lost 0 bases and J lost 7, with 16 bases in between. The CDR3 sequence is 15 residues long. CDR3 amino acids: CASSDSRVTSGEQYF. CDR3 DNA sequence: TGTGCCAGCAGTGACTCGAGGGTAACCTCGGGGGAGCAGTACTTC.

The gene calls are TRBV10-2 and TRBJ1-5, with TRBD1 matching over 7 bases. V dropped 4 bases and J dropped 7; count of bases not matched to a gene: 7. This CDR3 spans 14 amino acids. Germline-derived CDR1 and CDR2 are WSHSY and SAAADI. In DNA form, the CDR3 reads TGCGCCAGCAGTGTCTCTCGACAGGGCCAGCCCCAGCATTTT. Amino acids: CASSVSRQGQPQHF.

The chain combines TRBV6-1 with TRBJ1-1, with a tentative D call TRBD1 (6 bases). Trimming cost V 6 bases and J 5 bases, with 13 bases left between them. The CDR3 is 13 residues long. CDR1 and CDR2 from the germline V gene are MNHNS and SASEGT. CDR3 DNA sequence: TGTGCCAGCAGGAGAGGGGGGGAAACTGAAGCTTTCTTT. It encodes CASRRGGETEAFF.

The V gene is TRBV2, the J gene TRBJ1-1, with unresolved D. Per germline, CDR1 SNHLY and CDR2 FYNNEI. V was pared by 6 bases and J by 0 bases, with 14 bases between. This CDR3 spans 15 amino acids. CDR3 region: CASRITGRMNTEAFF. The CDR3, as DNA: TGTGCCAGCAGGATCACTGGTCGTATGAACACTGAAGCTTTCTTT.

The chain is built from TRBV6-6 and TRBJ1-5, with D possibly TRBD1 on 6 matching bases. Per germline, CDR1 MNHNY and CDR2 SVGAGI (reference sequence). Trimming left V 3 bases short and J 7 bases short, with 13 bases between. This CDR3 contains 14 residues. The chain's CDR3 is CASSYAGEGQPQHF. In DNA form, the CDR3 reads TGTGCCAGCAGTTATGCAGGGGAAGGACAGCCCCAGCATTTT.

J is TRBJ1-1 and V is TRBV19, with D possibly matching TRBD1 (5 bases). The V gene lost 7 bases and the J gene lost 4 bases, with 19 bases spanning the gap. This CDR3 contains 15 residues. Germline V CDR1 and CDR2: LNHDA, SQIVND (reference sequence). In nucleotides, the CDR3 is TGTGCCAGTATCTCGGGACCTATAAGGGGCACTGAAGCTTTCTTT. Amino acids: CASISGPIRGTEAFF.

The chain links TRBV5-4 to TRBJ1-2, with 9 bases lining up with TRBD1. The ends lost 4 bases at V and 6 bases at J; junction bases unmatched: 10. CDR1 SGHNT and CDR2 YYREEE come from the germline V gene (reference sequence). The length of the CDR3 is 15 residues. In DNA form, the CDR3 reads TGTGCCAGCAGCCCCAACGCCGGGACAGGGAATGGCTACACCTTC. It specifies CASSPNAGTGNGYTF. The full variable domain, in which reference TRBV5-4 and TRBJ1-2 provide the parts outside the CDR3, is ETGVTQSPTHLIKTRGQQVTLRCSSQSGHNTVSWYQQALGQGPQFIFQYYREEENGRGNFPPRFSGLQFPNYSSELNVNALELDDSALYLCASSPNAGTGNGYTFGSGTRLTVV.

The genes are TRBV6-5 and TRBJ2-6; D unresolved. Germline assignment: CDR1 MNHEY and CDR2 SVGAGI. The CDR3 is 15 residues long. V dropped 6 bases and J dropped 0 bases, with 9 bases sitting between them. DNA of the CDR3: TGTGCCAGCAGACAACAGAGCTCTGGGGCCAACGTCCTGACTTTC. Translated, it gives CASRQQSSGANVLTF.

The V call is TRBV5-4, the J call TRBJ1-2; TRBD1 matches at 10 bases. The CDR3 runs 17 residues. Germline values: CDR1 SGHNT, CDR2 YYREEE (reference sequence). Trimming at V came to 0 bases and at J to 2 bases, leaving 7 bases not matched to a gene. CDR3 bases: TGTGCCAGCAGCTTGGGAGGGGGACAGGGGATCAACTATGGCTACACCTTC. This encodes CASSLGGGQGINYGYTF.

This chain connects TRBV10-1 to TRBJ2-1; D possibly uses TRBD1 or TRBD2 (5 bases each). V shed 10 bases and J shed 0 bases, with 19 bases lying between them. This CDR3 is 16 amino acids long. The germline V gene has CDR1 WNHNN and CDR2 SYGVQD (reference sequence). The CDR3 spells CANTWDRPSSYNEQFF. DNA for the CDR3: TGCGCCAACACCTGGGACCGGCCGAGCTCCTACAATGAGCAGTTCTTC.

J is TRBJ1-1 and V is TRBV30, with no clear D. V lost 4 bases to trimming and J lost 1 base, with 10 bases between them. Germline V gives CDR1 GTSNPN, CDR2 SVGIG (reference sequence). This CDR3 comprises 13 residues. The CDR3 DNA reads as TGTGCCTGGAAGGACGACCCGAACACTGAAGCTTTCTTT. Amino acids: CAWKDDPNTEAFF. Complete variable domain (other parts from reference TRBV30 and TRBJ1-1): SQTIHQWPATLVQPVGSPLSLECTVEGTSNPNLYWYRQAAGRGLQLLFYSVGIGQISSEVPQNLSASRPQDRQFILSSKKLLLSDSGFYLCAWKDDPNTEAFFGQGTRLTVV.

The V call is TRBV19, the J call TRBJ1-2; 7 nucleotides match TRBD1. The length of the CDR3 is 13 residues. Trimming cost V 5 bases and J 3 bases; bases outside gene matches: 3. Germline CDR1 reads LNHDA; CDR2 reads SQIVND (reference sequence). DNA for the CDR3: TGTGCCAGTAGTGATACAGGGGACTATGGCTACACCTTC. Translation gives CASSDTGDYGYTF. Drawing the rest from reference TRBV19 and TRBJ1-2, the complete variable domain is DGGITQSPKYLFRKEGQNVTLSCEQNLNHDAMYWYRQDPGQGLRLIYYSQIVNDFQKGDIAEGYSVSREKKESFPLTVTSAQKNPTAFYLCASSDTGDYGYTFGSGTRLTVV.